These T cell receptor beta chains were read from a single sample in a study of cytomegalovirus exposure and HLA in healthy donors. Using immunoSEQ multiplex PCR, the repertoire was profiled, and TCRdb retains in-frame clones only, with some absent. Of some 150,000 clones listed, approximately 80% are singletons. The sample was PBMCs. The receptors shown here come from a woman aged 45-59 years in good health and CMV-seropositive. Both conserved end residues are part of each CDR3.

>TRBJ2-3|TRBV29-1
CSAASGSGTDTQYF
>TRBJ1-2|TRBV4-3
CASSQVQGADGYTF
>TRBJ1-1|TRBV18
CASSPSLGRPEAFF
>TRBJ1-5|TRBV9
CASSVSGSPNQPQHF
>TRBJ1-5|TRBV5-6
CASSLNRDQPQHF
>TRBJ2-1|TRBV19
CASSIVRGNEQFF
>TRBJ1-4|TRBV25-1
CASSEWTENEKLFF
>TRBJ1-2|TRBV27
CASSRSGQLIVNYGYTF
>TRBJ2-3|TRBV29-1
CSLRREPDTQYF
>TRBJ2-1|TRBV10-2
CASEEPGTLYNEQFF
>TRBJ2-1|TRBV11-1
CASSLTDRGDQFF
>TRBJ2-1|TRBV7-2
CASSLAGTSGAPYNEQFF
>TRBJ1-5|TRBV28
CASNTGSGNQPQHF
>TRBJ1-2|TRBV30
CAWSAWTGSSGYTF
>TRBJ2-7|TRBV2
CASKSAYEQYF
>TRBJ1-2|TRBV15
CATSTGGGSHGYTF
>TRBJ2-7|TRBV29-1
CSGQGDAYEQYF
>TRBJ1-2|TRBV20-1
CSAPQDESYTF
>TRBJ2-7|TRBV2
CASTPLAGGRHEQYF
>TRBJ2-3|TRBV6-4
CASSLDRDHTQYF
>TRBJ1-5|TRBV27
CASSFHSSNQPQHF
>TRBJ2-3|TRBV10-3
CAISGETGAATDTQYF
>TRBJ1-1|TRBV28
CASSTPGQGESTEAFF
>TRBJ1-6|TRBV7-2
CASSPDSWLSSYNSPLHF
>TRBJ2-7|TRBV28
CASSFGGHFEQYF
>TRBJ2-5|TRBV9
CASSNSRGMETQYF
>TRBJ1-1|TRBV18
CASSPEQNTEAFF
>TRBJ1-1|TRBV7-3
CASSEQGLNTEAFF
>TRBJ2-7|TRBV28
CASSPRPSASGIHEQYF
>TRBJ2-5|TRBV13
CASSLSGETQYF
>TRBJ2-7|TRBV10-1
CASSAPGVEQYF
>TRBJ2-3|TRBV27
CASGRTGSGTDTQYF
>TRBJ1-5|TRBV13
CASSLTNQPQHF
>TRBJ1-1|TRBV5-1
CASSFRLGPEREAFF
>TRBJ1-3|TRBV2
CASSEESQGANTIYF
>TRBJ2-7|TRBV9
CASSPRLGGNYEQYF
>TRBJ1-2|TRBV30
CAWFVPGQGGGYTF
>TRBJ1-6|TRBV25-1
CASRVGHSYSPLHF
>TRBJ2-7|TRBV28
CASEVSGRALYEQYF
>TRBJ1-1|TRBV5-8
CASTLRNTEAFF
>TRBJ1-1|TRBV5-1
CASSLVGAAEAFF
>TRBJ1-5|TRBV28
CASSLPSGGNQPQHF
>TRBJ1-2|TRBV29-1
CSVVTGSGGKVYGYTF
>TRBJ2-1|TRBV6-5
CASSLTGTGRNEQFF
>TRBJ1-2|TRBV14
CASSQAAGGNYGYTF
>TRBJ2-2|TRBV6-1
CASSGTGGYLSNTGELSF
>TRBJ2-1|TRBV6-1
CASSESTGNYNEQFF
>TRBJ2-1|TRBV5-1
CASSLAGGNNEQFF
>TRBJ1-1|TRBV6-5
CASSPGTGKNTEAFF
>TRBJ2-7|TRBV11-2
CASSPSNPYEQYF
>TRBJ1-4|TRBV4-2
CASRLTSDRAREKLFF